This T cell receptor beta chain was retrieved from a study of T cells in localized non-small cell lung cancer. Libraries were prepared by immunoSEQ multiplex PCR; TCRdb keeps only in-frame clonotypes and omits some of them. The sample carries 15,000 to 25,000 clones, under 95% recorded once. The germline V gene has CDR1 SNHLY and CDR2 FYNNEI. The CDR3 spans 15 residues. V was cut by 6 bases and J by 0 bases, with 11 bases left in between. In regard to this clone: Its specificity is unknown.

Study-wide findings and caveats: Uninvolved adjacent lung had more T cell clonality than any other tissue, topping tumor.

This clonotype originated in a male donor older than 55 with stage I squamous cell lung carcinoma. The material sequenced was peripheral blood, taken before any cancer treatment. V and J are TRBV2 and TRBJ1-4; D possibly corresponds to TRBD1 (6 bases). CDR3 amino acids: CASRRGRSTNEKLFF. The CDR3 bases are TGTGCCAGCAGGAGGGGGAGATCAACTAATGAAAAACTGTTTTTT.